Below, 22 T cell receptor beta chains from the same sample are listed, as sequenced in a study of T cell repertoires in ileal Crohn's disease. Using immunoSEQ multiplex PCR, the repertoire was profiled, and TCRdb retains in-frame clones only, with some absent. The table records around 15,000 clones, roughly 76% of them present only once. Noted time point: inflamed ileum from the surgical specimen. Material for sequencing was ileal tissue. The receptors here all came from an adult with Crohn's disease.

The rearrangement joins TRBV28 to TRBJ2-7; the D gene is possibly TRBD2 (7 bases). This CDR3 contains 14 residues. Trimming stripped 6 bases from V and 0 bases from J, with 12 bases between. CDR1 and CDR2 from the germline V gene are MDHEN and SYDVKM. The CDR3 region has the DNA TGTGCCAGCAGGGGGGGGCACTTCTCCTACGAGCAGTACTTC. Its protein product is CASRGGHFSYEQYF.

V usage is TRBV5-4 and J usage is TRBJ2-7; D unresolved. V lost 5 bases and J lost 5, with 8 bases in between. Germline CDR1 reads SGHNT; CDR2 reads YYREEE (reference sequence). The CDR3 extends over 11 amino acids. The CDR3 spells CASRKVHEQYF. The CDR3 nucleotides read TGTGCCAGCAGAAAAGTCCACGAGCAGTACTTC.

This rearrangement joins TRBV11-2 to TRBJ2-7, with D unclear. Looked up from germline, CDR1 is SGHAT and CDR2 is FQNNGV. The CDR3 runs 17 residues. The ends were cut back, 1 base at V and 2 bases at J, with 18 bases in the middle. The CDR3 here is CASSLGSLAGTTYEQYF. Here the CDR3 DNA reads TGTGCCAGCAGCTTAGGTTCTCTTGCTGGTACGACCTACGAGCAGTACTTC.

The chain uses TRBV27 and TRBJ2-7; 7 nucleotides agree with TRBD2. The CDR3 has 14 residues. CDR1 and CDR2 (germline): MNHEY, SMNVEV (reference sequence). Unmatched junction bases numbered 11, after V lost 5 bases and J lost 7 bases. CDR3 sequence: CASSSEGGMEEQYF. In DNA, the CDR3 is TGTGCCAGCAGTAGCGAGGGAGGGATGGAAGAGCAGTACTTC.

The CDR3, as DNA: TGTGCCAGCAGCCCCAGTGACAGGGGCCTTGATCAGCCCCAGCATTTT. Protein sequence: CASSPSDRGLDQPQHF. V is TRBV6-6 and J is TRBJ1-5; 8 bases map to TRBD1. Germline CDR1 and CDR2: MNHNY and SVGAGI (reference sequence). The CDR3 is made up of 16 amino acids. With V trimmed by 6 bases and J by 5 bases, 12 bases remained unmatched.

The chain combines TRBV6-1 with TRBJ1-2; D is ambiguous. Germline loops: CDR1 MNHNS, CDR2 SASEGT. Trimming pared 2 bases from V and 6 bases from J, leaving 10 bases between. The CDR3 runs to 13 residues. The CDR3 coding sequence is TGTGCCAGCAGTGAAAGGGTGGAGAATGGCTACACCTTC. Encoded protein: CASSERVENGYTF.

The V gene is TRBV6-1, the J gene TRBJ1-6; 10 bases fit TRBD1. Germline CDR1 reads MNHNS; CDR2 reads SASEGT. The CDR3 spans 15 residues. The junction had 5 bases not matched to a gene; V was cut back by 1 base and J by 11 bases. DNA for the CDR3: TGTGCCAGCAGTGAAGGTGGGACAGGGGTCGCACCCCTCCACTTT. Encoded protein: CASSEGGTGVAPLHF.

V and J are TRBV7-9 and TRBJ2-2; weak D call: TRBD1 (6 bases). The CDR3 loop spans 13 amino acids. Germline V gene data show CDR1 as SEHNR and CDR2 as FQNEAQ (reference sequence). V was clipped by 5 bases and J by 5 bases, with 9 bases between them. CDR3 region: CASSLQGTGELFF. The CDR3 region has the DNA TGTGCCAGCAGCCTACAGGGAACCGGGGAGCTGTTTTTT.

CDR3 sequence reads: CASSPNPDRMNTGELFF. For the CDR3, the DNA is TGTGCCAGCAGTCCCAACCCGGACAGAATGAACACCGGGGAGCTGTTTTTT. This chain joins TRBV27 and TRBJ2-2; D may be TRBD1 (6 bases). With 5 bases removed from V and 1 base from J, the gap between germline ends came to 17 bases. The V gene's germline CDR1 is MNHEY and CDR2 SMNVEV (reference sequence). CDR3 length equals 17 residues.

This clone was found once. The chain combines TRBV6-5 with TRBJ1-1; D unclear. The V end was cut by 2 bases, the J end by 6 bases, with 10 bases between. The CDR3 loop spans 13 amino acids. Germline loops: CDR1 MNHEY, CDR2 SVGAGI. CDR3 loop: CASSYGPGAEAFF. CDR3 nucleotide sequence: TGTGCCAGCAGTTACGGCCCCGGGGCTGAAGCTTTCTTT.

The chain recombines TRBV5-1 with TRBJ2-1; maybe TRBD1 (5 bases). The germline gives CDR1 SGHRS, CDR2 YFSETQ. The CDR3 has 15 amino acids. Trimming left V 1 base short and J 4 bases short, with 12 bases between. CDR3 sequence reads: CASSLNTGIYNEQFF. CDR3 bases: TGCGCCAGCAGCTTGAACACAGGCATATACAATGAGCAGTTCTTC.

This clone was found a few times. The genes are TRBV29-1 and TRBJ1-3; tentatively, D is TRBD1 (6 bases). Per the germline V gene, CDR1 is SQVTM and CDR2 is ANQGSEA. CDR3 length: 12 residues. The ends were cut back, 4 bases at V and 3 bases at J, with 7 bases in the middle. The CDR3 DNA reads TGCAGCGTTGGGGGGCTTGGAAACACCATATATTTT. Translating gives CSVGGLGNTIYF. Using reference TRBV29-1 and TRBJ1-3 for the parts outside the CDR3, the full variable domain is SAVISQKPSRDICQRGTSLTIQCQVDSQVTMMFWYRQQPGQSLTLIATANQGSEATYESGFVIDKFPISRPNLTFSTLTVSNMSPEDSSIYLCSVGGLGNTIYFGEGSWLTVV.

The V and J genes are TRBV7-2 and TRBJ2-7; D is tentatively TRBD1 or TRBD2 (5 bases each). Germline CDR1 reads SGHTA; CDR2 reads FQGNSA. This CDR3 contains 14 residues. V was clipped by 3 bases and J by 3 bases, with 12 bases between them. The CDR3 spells CASSFGTFSYEQYF. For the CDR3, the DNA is TGTGCCAGCAGCTTCGGGACCTTCAGCTACGAGCAGTACTTC.

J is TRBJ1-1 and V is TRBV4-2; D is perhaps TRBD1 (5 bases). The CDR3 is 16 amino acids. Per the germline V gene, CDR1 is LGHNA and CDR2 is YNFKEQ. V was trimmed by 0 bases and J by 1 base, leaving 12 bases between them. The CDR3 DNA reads TGTGCCAGCAGCCAAGAGTTAGGGACCCGGAACACTGAAGCTTTCTTT. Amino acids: CASSQELGTRNTEAFF.

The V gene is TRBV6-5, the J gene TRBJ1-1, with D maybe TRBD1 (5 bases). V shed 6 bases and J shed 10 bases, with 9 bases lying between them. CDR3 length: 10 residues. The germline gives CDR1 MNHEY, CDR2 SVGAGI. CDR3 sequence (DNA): TGTGCCAGCAGCTATCAGGGAGCTTTCTTT. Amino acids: CASSYQGAFF.

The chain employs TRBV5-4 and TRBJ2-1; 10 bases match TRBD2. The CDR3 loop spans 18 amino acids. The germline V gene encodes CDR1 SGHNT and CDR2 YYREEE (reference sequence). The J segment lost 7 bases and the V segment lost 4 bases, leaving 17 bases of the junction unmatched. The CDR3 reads CASSAGGSSGSWVNEQFF. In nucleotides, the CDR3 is TGTGCCAGCAGCGCGGGGGGGTCTAGCGGGAGTTGGGTGAATGAGCAGTTCTTC.

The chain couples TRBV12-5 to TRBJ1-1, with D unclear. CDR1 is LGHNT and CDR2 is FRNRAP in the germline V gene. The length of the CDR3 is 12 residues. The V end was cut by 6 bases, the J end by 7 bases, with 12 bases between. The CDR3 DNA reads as TGTGCTAGTGGGTCACAGACTGGTGAAGCTTTCTTT. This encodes CASGSQTGEAFF.

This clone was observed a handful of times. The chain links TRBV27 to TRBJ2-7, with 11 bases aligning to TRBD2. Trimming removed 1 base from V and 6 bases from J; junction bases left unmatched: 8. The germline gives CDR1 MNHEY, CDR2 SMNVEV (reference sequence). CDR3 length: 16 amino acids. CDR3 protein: CASSLYPTSGSGEQYF. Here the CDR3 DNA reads TGTGCCAGCAGTTTATACCCTACTAGCGGGAGCGGCGAGCAGTACTTC.

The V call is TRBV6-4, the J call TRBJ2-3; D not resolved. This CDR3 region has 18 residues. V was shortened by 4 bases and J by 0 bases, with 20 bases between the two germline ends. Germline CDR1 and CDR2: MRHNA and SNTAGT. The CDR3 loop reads CASSAAPPALTSTDTQYF. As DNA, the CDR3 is TGTGCCAGCAGTGCCGCCCCTCCGGCTCTTACTAGCACAGATACGCAGTATTTT.

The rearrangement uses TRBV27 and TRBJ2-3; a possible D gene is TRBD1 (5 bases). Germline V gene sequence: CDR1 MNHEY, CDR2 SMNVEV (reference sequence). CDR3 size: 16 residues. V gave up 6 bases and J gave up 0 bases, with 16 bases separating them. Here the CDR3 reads CASSQGTQVSTDTQYF. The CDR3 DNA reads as TGTGCCAGCAGCCAGGGCACACAGGTTAGCACAGATACGCAGTATTTT.

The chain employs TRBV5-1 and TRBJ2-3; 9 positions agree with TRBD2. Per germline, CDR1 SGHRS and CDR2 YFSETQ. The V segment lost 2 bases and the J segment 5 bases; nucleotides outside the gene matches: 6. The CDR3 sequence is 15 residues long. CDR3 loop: CASSLKAGGGDTQYF. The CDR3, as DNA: TGCGCCAGCAGCTTAAAAGCGGGGGGAGGAGATACGCAGTATTTT.

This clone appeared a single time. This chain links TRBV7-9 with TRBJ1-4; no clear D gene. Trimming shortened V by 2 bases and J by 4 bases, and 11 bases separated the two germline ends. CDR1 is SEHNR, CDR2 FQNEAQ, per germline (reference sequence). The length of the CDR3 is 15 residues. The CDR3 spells CASSLKSEDNEKLFF. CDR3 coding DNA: TGTGCCAGCAGCTTAAAATCGGAGGATAATGAAAAACTGTTTTTT.